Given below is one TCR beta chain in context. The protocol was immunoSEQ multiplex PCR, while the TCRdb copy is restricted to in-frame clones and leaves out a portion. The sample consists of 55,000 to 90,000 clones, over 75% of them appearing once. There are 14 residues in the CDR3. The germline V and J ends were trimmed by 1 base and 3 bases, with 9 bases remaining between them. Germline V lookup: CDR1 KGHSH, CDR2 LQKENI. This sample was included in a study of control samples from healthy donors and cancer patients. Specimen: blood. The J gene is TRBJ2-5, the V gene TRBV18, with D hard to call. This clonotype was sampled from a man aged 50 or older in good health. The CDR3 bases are TGTGCCAGCTCACCACTAGGCCAGAAAGAGACCCAGTACTTC. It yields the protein CASSPLGQKETQYF.